Listed below are T cell receptor beta chains from one sample, sequenced in a study of blood T cells in healthy people across ages. TCRdb analysed the 5' RACE reads with MiXCR anew, one entry per CDR3 protein. The sample records fewer than 800,000 distinct CDR3 sequences, roughly 21% being singletons. Sequences were obtained from blood. The receptor set was obtained from a man between 65 and 85 years old in good health. CDR3s leave out the opening cysteine and the closing phenylalanine or tryptophan.

J gene: TRBJ1-5
V gene: TRBV12-3/TRBV12-4
CDR3 protein: ASSLGARDQPQH

J gene: TRBJ1-3
V gene: TRBV12-3/TRBV12-4
CDR3 protein: ASSPQGRGPGNTIY

J gene: TRBJ2-7
V gene: TRBV5-5
CDR3 protein: ASSLVQAVGRYYEQY

J gene: .
V gene: TRBV2
CDR3 protein: ASGLAGLGEQY

J gene: TRBJ2-1
V gene: TRBV18
CDR3 protein: ASSLRRFNNEQF

J gene: .
V gene: TRBV20-1
CDR3 protein: SASPWDRAYNEQF

J gene: TRBJ1-1
V gene: TRBV6-5
CDR3 protein: ASSYSSTNTEAF

J gene: TRBJ2-3
V gene: TRBV20-1
CDR3 protein: SAGGLAGAGDTQY

J gene: TRBJ1-3
V gene: TRBV5-1
CDR3 protein: ASRKGSGSGNTIY

J gene: TRBJ1-6
V gene: TRBV6-5
CDR3 protein: ASSTGLINSPLH

J gene: TRBJ2-7
V gene: TRBV18
CDR3 protein: ASSPPGVSYEQY

J gene: TRBJ2-2
V gene: TRBV20-1
CDR3 protein: SARPLAGSGELF

J gene: TRBJ2-5
V gene: TRBV20-1
CDR3 protein: SASLRRLQETQY

J gene: TRBJ2-1
V gene: TRBV20-1
CDR3 protein: SAVGHTSDYNEQF

J gene: TRBJ1-4
V gene: TRBV4-1
CDR3 protein: ASSQVGQGGEKLF

J gene: TRBJ2-7
V gene: TRBV5-6
CDR3 protein: ASSSSGTEYEQY

J gene: TRBJ2-7
V gene: TRBV12-3/TRBV12-4
CDR3 protein: ASSTYGPYEQY

J gene: TRBJ2-3
V gene: TRBV5-1
CDR3 protein: ASSPSGEVGGTQY

J gene: TRBJ2-1
V gene: TRBV6-2/TRBV6-3
CDR3 protein: ASSYSEQGSEQF

J gene: TRBJ1-2
V gene: TRBV6-5
CDR3 protein: ASWTGYGYT

J gene: TRBJ2-6
V gene: TRBV12-3/TRBV12-4
CDR3 protein: ASVGSGANVLT

J gene: TRBJ1-2
V gene: TRBV7-9
CDR3 protein: ASSLAREGYT

J gene: TRBJ1-3
V gene: TRBV27
CDR3 protein: ASSYYGTGQGPGNTIY

J gene: TRBJ1-2
V gene: TRBV14
CDR3 protein: ASSQDYMGYT

J gene: TRBJ2-3
V gene: TRBV7-3
CDR3 protein: ASSLSTGLTDTQY

J gene: TRBJ2-1
V gene: TRBV11-2
CDR3 protein: ASSPRLADSYNEQF

J gene: TRBJ1-6
V gene: TRBV5-1
CDR3 protein: ASSLQGGSPLH

J gene: TRBJ1-2
V gene: TRBV18
CDR3 protein: ASSAGTPNGDYGYT

J gene: TRBJ2-3
V gene: TRBV29-1
CDR3 protein: SVDYGTATDTQY

J gene: TRBJ2-1
V gene: TRBV3-1
CDR3 protein: ASSQSRGAGGLDEQF

J gene: TRBJ2-1
V gene: TRBV4-3
CDR3 protein: ASSRSRGSYNEQF

J gene: TRBJ2-4
V gene: TRBV6-6
CDR3 protein: ASRDRVNIQY

J gene: .
V gene: TRBV7-9
CDR3 protein: ASSRTTGQKDEQY

J gene: TRBJ1-2
V gene: TRBV28
CDR3 protein: ASSLWSGNYGYT

J gene: TRBJ2-5
V gene: TRBV29-1
CDR3 protein: SVVPDLQETQY

J gene: TRBJ2-3
V gene: TRBV15
CDR3 protein: ATSRVVLSLTDTQY

J gene: TRBJ2-7
V gene: TRBV7-9
CDR3 protein: ASSPSISKHYEQY

J gene: TRBJ1-2
V gene: TRBV5-1
CDR3 protein: ASGTGDSYGYT

J gene: TRBJ2-3
V gene: TRBV7-8
CDR3 protein: ASSLEPRTDTQY

J gene: TRBJ2-1
V gene: TRBV2
CDR3 protein: ASSGGGGYNEQF

J gene: TRBJ2-2
V gene: TRBV4-3
CDR3 protein: ASSQDQWTGELF

J gene: TRBJ2-7
V gene: TRBV7-9
CDR3 protein: ASGLESGKRIEQY

J gene: TRBJ2-6
V gene: TRBV5-1
CDR3 protein: ASSVGLPGANVLT

J gene: TRBJ1-4
V gene: TRBV6-1
CDR3 protein: ASRDHTGPNNEKLF

J gene: TRBJ1-5
V gene: TRBV7-2
CDR3 protein: ASSPGWESNQPQH

J gene: TRBJ2-1
V gene: TRBV24-1
CDR3 protein: ATSDSGRAGNEQF

J gene: TRBJ1-5
V gene: TRBV4-1
CDR3 protein: ASSQDHLLRDQPQH

J gene: TRBJ2-7
V gene: TRBV11-2
CDR3 protein: ASSSVQVAQY

J gene: TRBJ2-5
V gene: TRBV3-1
CDR3 protein: ASSQENREWETQY

J gene: TRBJ1-4
V gene: TRBV7-9
CDR3 protein: ASSSGGVYEKLF

J gene: TRBJ2-4
V gene: TRBV12-5
CDR3 protein: ASGLAPPGSSLAKNIQY

J gene: TRBJ1-4
V gene: TRBV6-2/TRBV6-3
CDR3 protein: AGSSRDGFEKLF

J gene: TRBJ2-3
V gene: TRBV5-1
CDR3 protein: ASSLGPGNSDTQY

J gene: TRBJ2-2
V gene: TRBV7-2
CDR3 protein: ASSLVASGAAGELF

J gene: .
V gene: TRBV27
CDR3 protein: ASKRGAYEQY

J gene: TRBJ2-2
V gene: TRBV6-1
CDR3 protein: ASTRAGTNTGELF

J gene: TRBJ2-5
V gene: TRBV18
CDR3 protein: ASSLKLAGVETQY

J gene: TRBJ2-1
V gene: TRBV4-1
CDR3 protein: ASSKAEALYNEQF

J gene: TRBJ2-3
V gene: TRBV28
CDR3 protein: ASSFRDRGWDGTDTQY